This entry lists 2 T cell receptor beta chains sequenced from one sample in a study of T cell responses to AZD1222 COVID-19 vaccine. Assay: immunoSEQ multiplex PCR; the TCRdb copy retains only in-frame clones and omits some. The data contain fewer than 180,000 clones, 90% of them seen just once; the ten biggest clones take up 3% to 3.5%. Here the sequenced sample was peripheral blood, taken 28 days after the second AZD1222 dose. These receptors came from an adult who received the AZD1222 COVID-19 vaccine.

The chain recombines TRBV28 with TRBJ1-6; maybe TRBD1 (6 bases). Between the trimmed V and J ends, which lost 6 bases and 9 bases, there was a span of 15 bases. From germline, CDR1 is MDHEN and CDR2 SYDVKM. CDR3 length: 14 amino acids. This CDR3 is CASRTDPQGSPLHF. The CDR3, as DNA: TGTGCCAGCAGGACGGATCCACAGGGTTCACCCCTCCACTTT.

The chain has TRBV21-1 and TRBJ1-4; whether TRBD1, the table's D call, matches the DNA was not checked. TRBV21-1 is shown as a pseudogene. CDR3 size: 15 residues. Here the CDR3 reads CASEKQQGGNEKLFF. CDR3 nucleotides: TGTGCCAGCGAAAAACAACAGGGGGGTAATGAAAAACTGTTTTTT.